These 17 T cell receptor beta chains were sequenced from one sample in a study of neurological immune-mediated disorders. TCRdb independently ran MiXCR on the 5' RACE reads; one entry per CDR3 protein. The data show roughly 80,000 distinct CDR3 sequences, 17% seen once. Sequences were obtained from PBMCs. The origin of the receptors is a woman aged 35 to 49 in good health.

The V gene is TRBV3-1, the J gene TRBJ2-3; 10 bases fit TRBD2. Trimming took 3 bases from V and 4 from J; bases not matched to a gene: 4. CDR1 is LGHDT, CDR2 YNNKEL, per germline (reference sequence). CDR3 length: 15 residues. CDR3 nucleotide sequence: TGTGCCAGCAGCCATAAGCGGGGGGGCGCAGATACGCAGTATTTT. Protein sequence: CASSHKRGGADTQYF.

The sample holds many counts of this clonotype. The chain combines TRBV29-1 with TRBJ2-1, with TRBD2 matching 11 bases. The V and J ends lost 0 bases and 5 bases, in that order; junction bases with no gene match: 3. The CDR3 spans 15 residues. Germline values: CDR1 SQVTM, CDR2 ANQGSEA. The CDR3 region is CSVEDGSGGDNEQFF. The DNA for the CDR3 is TGCAGCGTTGAAGATGGTAGCGGGGGGGACAATGAGCAGTTCTTC.

This clonotype has more than one count but fewer than ten. This chain uses TRBV18 with TRBJ2-3, with 12 bases that match TRBD2. CDR3 length equals 19 residues. V gave up 0 bases and J gave up 1 base; unmatched junction bases: 8. Germline CDR1 KGHSH, CDR2 LQKENI. CDR3 nucleotides: TGTGCCAGCTCACCACCGGTCCTGACTAGCGGGGGCCGCACAGATACGCAGTATTTT. This codes for CASSPPVLTSGGRTDTQYF.

In this sample, this clonotype turned up many times. This chain links TRBV7-2 with TRBJ2-6; possible D gene TRBD1, 5 bases. CDR3 length: 14 amino acids. Germline values: CDR1 SGHTA, CDR2 FQGNSA. With 6 bases removed from V and 1 base from J, the gap between germline ends came to 7 bases. The CDR3 DNA is TGTGCCAGCAGTGACAGTTCTGGGGCCAACGTCCTGACTTTC. It translates to CASSDSSGANVLTF.

This clonotype has ten or more counts. CDR3 sequence: CASSRDRNTEAFF. The CDR3 DNA reads as TGTGCCAGCAGCCGGGACAGAAACACTGAAGCTTTCTTT. The genes are TRBV7-2 and TRBJ1-1; the match to TRBD1 covers 7 bases. Germline CDR1 SGHTA, CDR2 FQGNSA. V lost 5 bases, J lost 2 bases, and 2 bases stayed unmatched. The CDR3 is made up of 13 amino acids. The variable domain in full, with the rest retrieved from reference TRBV7-2 and TRBJ1-1, is GAGVSQSPSNKVTEKGKDVELRCDPISGHTALYWYRQSLGQGLEFLIYFQGNSAPDKSGLPSDRFSAERTGGSVSTLTIQRTQQEDSAVYLCASSRDRNTEAFFGQGTRLTVV.

Many counts were recorded for this clonotype. The J gene is TRBJ2-1, the V gene TRBV29-1; D could derive from TRBD1 or TRBD2 (7 bases each). The ends were cut back, 4 bases at V and 4 bases at J, with 14 bases in the middle. CDR3 length equals 14 residues. Germline V lookup: CDR1 SQVTM, CDR2 ANQGSEA. The CDR3 is CSVAGRGGYNEQFF. CDR3 DNA sequence: TGCAGCGTTGCTGGCAGGGGGGGTTACAATGAGCAGTTCTTC.

Ten or more counts support this clonotype. The J gene is TRBJ2-3, the V gene TRBV6-4, with D hard to call. Germline CDR1 and CDR2: MRHNA and SNTAGT. The CDR3 covers 13 residues. V lost 3 bases to trimming and J lost 2 bases, with 6 bases between them. This chain's CDR3 is CASSDGDTDTQYF. CDR3 in DNA: TGTGCCAGCAGTGATGGGGACACAGATACGCAGTATTTT.

This clonotype was detected ten times or more. The chain joins TRBV12-3 or TRBV12-4 to TRBJ1-5; possible D gene TRBD1, 5 bases. This CDR3 is built from 14 residues. The V gene lost 3 bases and the J gene lost 5 bases, with 11 bases spanning the gap. The CDR3 region is CASSLGTLYQPQHF. Here the CDR3 DNA reads TGTGCCAGCAGTTTGGGGACCCTCTATCAGCCCCAGCATTTT.

This clonotype was found many times. The J gene is TRBJ2-7, the V gene TRBV6-5, with D possibly matching TRBD1 (5 bases). Germline CDR1 MNHEY, CDR2 SVGAGI. The CDR3 extends over 15 amino acids. V was trimmed by 4 bases and J by 3 bases, leaving 16 bases between them. CDR3 coding DNA: TGTGCCAGCAGTTCACCTCTAGGGGCCGACTACGAGCAGTACTTC. Its translation is CASSSPLGADYEQYF.

The V and J genes are TRBV12-3 or TRBV12-4 and TRBJ1-1; D is ambiguous. This CDR3 has 12 residues. Trimming cost V 3 bases and J 7 bases, with 9 bases left between them. CDR3 loop: CASSFGQIEAFF. The CDR3 DNA reads TGTGCCAGCAGTTTCGGCCAGATTGAAGCTTTCTTT.

The rearrangement links TRBV6-5 to TRBJ1-1; D unclear. The CDR3 extends over 14 amino acids. The V gene lost 6 bases and the J gene lost 5 bases, with 16 bases spanning the gap. Germline CDR1 reads MNHEY; CDR2 reads SVGAGI. As DNA, the CDR3 is TGTGCCAGCAGCCTGTATGGAGCTGGGACTGAAGCTTTCTTT. Protein sequence: CASSLYGAGTEAFF.

By its share, this clonotype is medium-sized. The genes are TRBV20-1 and TRBJ2-5, with 10 bases fitting TRBD1. Per germline, CDR1 DFQATT and CDR2 SNEGSKA (reference sequence). Losses at the gene ends were 5 bases for V and 0 bases for J; bases not matched to a gene: 9. This CDR3 has 16 amino acids. As DNA, the CDR3 is TGCAGTGCTGATCCGGGACAGGGGACGTACCAAGAGACCCAGTACTTC. Encoded protein: CSADPGQGTYQETQYF.

This clonotype occurred many times. The rearrangement links TRBV5-4 to TRBJ2-3, with a possible D match to TRBD2 (5 bases). There are 14 residues in the CDR3. V shed 0 bases and J shed 7 bases, with 12 bases lying between them. Germline CDR1 and CDR2: SGHNT and YYREEE (reference sequence). The CDR3: CASSLGQAGNTQYF. CDR3 sequence (DNA): TGTGCCAGCAGCTTGGGGCAGGCCGGGAATACGCAGTATTTT. The variable domain in full, completed from reference TRBV5-4 and TRBJ2-3, reads ETGVTQSPTHLIKTRGQQVTLRCSSQSGHNTVSWYQQALGQGPQFIFQYYREEENGRGNFPPRFSGLQFPNYSSELNVNALELDDSALYLCASSLGQAGNTQYFGPGTRLTVL.

Turning to this clonotype: At one boundary the junction diverges from the germline segment, which might be a read error. The chain couples TRBV5-1 to TRBJ2-7; tentatively, D is TRBD2 (6 bases). This CDR3 is 14 amino acids long. Germline lookup yields CDR1 SGHRS and CDR2 YFSETQ. The CDR3 sequence: CASSFPGLGKEHYF. The CDR3 region has the DNA TGCGCCAGCAGCTTTCCGGGACTTGGGAAAGAGCATTACTTC.

This clonotype was picked up many times. This chain uses TRBV20-1 with TRBJ2-3, with D perhaps given as TRBD1 or TRBD2 (6 bases each). CDR3 length: 15 residues. V shed 0 bases and J shed 5 bases, with 15 bases lying between them. Germline CDR1 DFQATT, CDR2 SNEGSKA (reference sequence). CDR3 sequence (DNA): TGCAGTGCTAGAGATGTCGGGGGCCAGGGAGATACGCAGTATTTT. Its translation is CSARDVGGQGDTQYF.

In regard to this clonotype: This clone may be a read error of a much larger clone one base away. The CDR3 coding sequence is TGTGCCAGCAGATCCGACAGGGGGATCCAAGAGACCCAGTACTTC. The encoded protein is CASRSDRGIQETQYF. The chain employs TRBV7-2 and TRBJ2-5; 9 positions agree with TRBD1. Germline CDR1 reads SGHTA; CDR2 reads FQGNSA. With 6 bases clipped from V and 1 base from J, the junction kept 6 bases outside the gene matches. The CDR3 sequence is 15 residues long.

This clonotype occurred many times. The rearrangement uses TRBV5-1 and TRBJ2-7; TRBD1 aligns across 11 bases. Germline CDR1 SGHRS, CDR2 YFSETQ. Trimming cost V 5 bases and J 4 bases; bases outside gene matches: 2. The CDR3 is 13 residues long. The chain's CDR3 is CASSWDRGYEQYV. CDR3 DNA sequence: TGCGCCAGCAGTTGGGACAGGGGGTACGAGCAGTACGTC.